This TCR beta chain was identified in a study of patients and donors after allogeneic stem cell transplantation. TCRdb re-derived calls from the RT-PCR reads in MiXCR, one entry per CDR3 protein. The table records about 31,000 distinct CDR3 sequences, almost 7% of them present only once. V trimming: 6 bases; J trimming: 3 bases; junction bases outside the gene matches: 11. This CDR3 is 17 amino acids long. CDR1 SNHLY and CDR2 FYNNEI come from the germline V gene. The sequence was obtained from a human donor who was either an allogeneic HSCT recipient or a stem cell or donor lymphocyte infusion donor (not recorded which). It is not recorded whose cells these are; they may come from a transplant donor. The chain couples TRBV2 to TRBJ1-5; TRBD1 matches 10 bases. The sample taken for sequencing was blood, either unsorted or a sorted T cell fraction (not recorded which). CDR3 region: CASSSGTGVAYNQPQHF. As DNA, the CDR3 is TGTGCCAGCAGCTCCGGGACAGGGGTAGCCTACAATCAGCCCCAGCATTTT.